This T cell receptor beta chain emerged from a study of technical replicates of blood from a handful of donors. CDR1 is SNHLY and CDR2 is FYNNEI in the germline V gene. The CDR3 is 14 residues long. The junction had 2 bases not matched to a gene; V was cut back by 6 bases and J by 2 bases. Using immunoSEQ multiplex PCR, the repertoire was profiled, and TCRdb retains in-frame clones only, with some absent. Of tens of thousands of clones listed, more than 85% were seen once; the top ten hold 0.37%. V gene TRBV2 combines with J gene TRBJ1-3, with 9 nucleotides matching TRBD1. The sequence derives from a human donor in good health. Sequenced sample: T cells isolated from PBMCs. CDR3 amino acids: CASRGTGTGNTIYF. DNA for the CDR3: TGTGCCAGCAGAGGGACAGGGACTGGAAACACCATATATTTT.